The clone carrying this T cell receptor (beta chain) was observed at least ten times. TCRdb passed the 5' RACE reads through MiXCR, listing each CDR3 protein once. The repertoire has about 50,000 distinct CDR3 sequences, approximately 8.4% of them found once; the top ten carry around 4%. The source of the sample is a study of early T cells in non-severe SARS-CoV-2 infection. At the level of the study: Sequencing of unsorted whole blood was done on bulk RNA, leaving chains unpaired.

V gave up 2 bases and J gave up 0 bases, with 13 bases separating them. Looked up from germline, CDR1 is KGHSH and CDR2 is LQKENI. The CDR3 is 16 amino acids. The sequence derives from an adult who was a healthcare worker with PCR-confirmed SARS-CoV-2 infection or an uninfected control (not recorded which). Sequencing was performed on whole blood. V gene TRBV18 combines with J gene TRBJ2-5; the D is unclear. In DNA, the CDR3 is TGTGCCAGCTCACCATCAGCCGGAGTGAACCAAGAGACCCAGTACTTC. Its protein is CASSPSAGVNQETQYF.